A selection of T cell receptor beta chains follows, all from one sample in a study of T cells in localized non-small cell lung cancer. TCRdb's copy holds only in-frame clones and misses some; the assay was immunoSEQ multiplex PCR. The sample lists tens of thousands of clones; approximately 80% were seen once. This sample comprised peripheral blood, obtained before any cancer treatment. The receptors here all came from a man aged 40 to 69 with stage I squamous cell lung carcinoma. CDR3s include the opening cysteine and the closing phenylalanine or tryptophan. Fields, in order: clone size, J gene, D gene, V gene, CDR3 length, CDR3 protein, CDR3 DNA. A D gene is named only where the DNA matches it firmly. Size values are once, few and many counts, or a class for expanded clones, and some rows have none.

abundance: NA
j_gene: TRBJ2-7
d_gene: TRBD2
v_gene: TRBV2
len: 14
CDR3aa: CASRSGASSYEQYF
CDR3nt: TGTGCCAGCAGGAGCGGGGCGAGCTCCTACGAGCAGTACTTC

abundance: medium-sized
j_gene: TRBJ1-6
d_gene: NA
v_gene: TRBV5-4
len: 14
CDR3aa: CASSLAGSNSPLHF
CDR3nt: TGTGCCAGCAGCTTGGCGGGATCGAATTCACCCCTCCACTTT

abundance: NA
j_gene: TRBJ1-5
d_gene: TRBD1
v_gene: TRBV19
len: 14
CDR3aa: CATRDRGIIQPQHF
CDR3nt: TGTGCCACAAGGGACAGGGGGATCATTCAGCCCCAGCATTTT

abundance: NA
j_gene: TRBJ2-3
d_gene: NA
v_gene: TRBV30
len: 15
CDR3aa: CAWSIPGSGTDTQYF
CDR3nt: TGTGCCTGGAGTATCCCAGGGTCGGGCACAGATACGCAGTATTTT

abundance: NA
j_gene: TRBJ2-3
d_gene: NA
v_gene: TRBV5-8
len: 15
CDR3aa: CASRMTGARSDTQYF
CDR3nt: TGTGCCAGCAGGATGACCGGGGCTAGATCAGATACGCAGTATTTT

abundance: NA
j_gene: TRBJ2-2
d_gene: NA
v_gene: TRBV7-3
len: 14
CDR3aa: CASSYPLGGGELFF
CDR3nt: TGTGCCAGCAGCTACCCCCTGGGGGGCGGGGAGCTGTTTTTT

abundance: few
j_gene: TRBJ1-5
d_gene: NA
v_gene: TRBV19
len: 15
CDR3aa: CASIGDGYSNQPQHF
CDR3nt: TGTGCCAGTATAGGGGACGGGTATAGCAATCAGCCCCAGCATTTT

abundance: NA
j_gene: TRBJ2-7
d_gene: NA
v_gene: TRBV28
len: 16
CDR3aa: CASSPIQGGYSYEQYF
CDR3nt: TGTGCCAGCAGTCCTATACAGGGGGGGTATAGCTACGAGCAGTACTTC

abundance: NA
j_gene: TRBJ1-2
d_gene: NA
v_gene: TRBV7-3
len: 14
CDR3aa: CASSLGLDWGGYTF
CDR3nt: TGTGCCAGCAGCTTAGGACTGGACTGGGGAGGCTACACCTTC

abundance: few
j_gene: TRBJ1-6
d_gene: NA
v_gene: TRBV19
len: 12
CDR3aa: CASSIRGSPLHF
CDR3nt: TGTGCCAGTAGTATCAGAGGTTCACCCCTCCACTTT

abundance: once
j_gene: TRBJ2-3
d_gene: NA
v_gene: TRBV15
len: 16
CDR3aa: CATSKERGSQRDTQYF
CDR3nt: TGTGCCACCAGCAAAGAAAGGGGCTCCCAGAGAGATACGCAGTATTTT

abundance: NA
j_gene: TRBJ1-1
d_gene: NA
v_gene: TRBV18
len: 13
CDR3aa: CASSSGQNTEAFF
CDR3nt: TGTGCCAGCTCCTCGGGACAGAACACTGAAGCTTTCTTT

abundance: few
j_gene: TRBJ2-5
d_gene: NA
v_gene: TRBV5-1
len: 14
CDR3aa: CASSLGIIQETQYF
CDR3nt: TGCGCCAGCAGCTTGGGCATAATCCAAGAGACCCAGTACTTC

abundance: once
j_gene: TRBJ2-5
d_gene: NA
v_gene: TRBV5-6
len: 12
CDR3aa: CASRLQGETQYF
CDR3nt: TGTGCCAGCAGGCTCCAGGGGGAGACCCAGTACTTC

abundance: NA
j_gene: TRBJ2-7
d_gene: TRBD1
v_gene: TRBV28
len: 16
CDR3aa: CASSLPPQGVRNEQYF
CDR3nt: TGTGCCAGCAGTTTACCGCCACAGGGGGTGAGGAACGAGCAGTACTTC

abundance: NA
j_gene: TRBJ1-1
d_gene: NA
v_gene: TRBV7-2
len: 14
CDR3aa: CASSPRQSGTEAFF
CDR3nt: TGTGCCAGCAGCCCCCGACAGAGCGGCACTGAAGCTTTCTTT

abundance: NA
j_gene: TRBJ2-5
d_gene: NA
v_gene: TRBV6-5
len: 13
CDR3aa: CASSYAAEETQYF
CDR3nt: TGTGCCAGCAGTTACGCTGCAGAAGAGACCCAGTACTTC

abundance: NA
j_gene: TRBJ2-1
d_gene: NA
v_gene: TRBV29-1
len: 12
CDR3aa: CSVGRGNNEQFF
CDR3nt: TGCAGCGTTGGTAGGGGAAACAATGAGCAGTTCTTC

abundance: NA
j_gene: TRBJ2-5
d_gene: NA
v_gene: TRBV13
len: 17
CDR3aa: CASSILKLPRQEETQYF
CDR3nt: TGTGCCAGCAGCATACTGAAGTTACCCCGACAGGAAGAGACCCAGTACTTC

abundance: NA
j_gene: TRBJ2-5
d_gene: TRBD2
v_gene: TRBV6-5
len: 16
CDR3aa: CASSYAGWAPRGAQYF
CDR3nt: TGTGCCAGCAGTTACGCGGGGTGGGCCCCGCGGGGGGCCCAGTACTTC

abundance: NA
j_gene: TRBJ2-1
d_gene: TRBD2
v_gene: TRBV27
len: 15
CDR3aa: CASSLKLAGVGEQFF
CDR3nt: TGTGCCAGCAGTCTCAAACTAGCGGGGGTGGGTGAGCAGTTCTTC

abundance: few
j_gene: TRBJ2-5
d_gene: NA
v_gene: TRBV28
len: 15
CDR3aa: CASSLSSRGGKTQYF
CDR3nt: TGTGCCAGCAGTCTCTCCTCGAGGGGGGGAAAGACCCAGTACTTC

abundance: NA
j_gene: TRBJ2-4
d_gene: NA
v_gene: TRBV18
len: 19
CDR3aa: CASSGTREGPTLAKNIQYF
CDR3nt: TGTGCCAGCTCAGGAACCAGAGAAGGGCCTACATTAGCCAAAAACATTCAGTACTTC

abundance: NA
j_gene: TRBJ1-2
d_gene: NA
v_gene: TRBV12-5
len: 18
CDR3aa: CASGPDTSYGRANYGYTF
CDR3nt: TGTGCTAGTGGTCCCGATACCTCCTACGGGAGAGCTAACTATGGCTACACCTTC

abundance: NA
j_gene: TRBJ1-2
d_gene: NA
v_gene: TRBV30
len: 14
CDR3aa: CAFVSRGGDYGYTF
CDR3nt: TGTGCCTTCGTCAGCAGGGGAGGCGACTATGGCTACACCTTC

abundance: NA
j_gene: TRBJ2-7
d_gene: TRBD1
v_gene: TRBV11-1
len: 15
CDR3aa: CASSLGTGTGYEQYF
CDR3nt: TGTGCCAGCAGCTTAGGGACCGGGACAGGATACGAGCAGTACTTC

abundance: NA
j_gene: TRBJ1-4
d_gene: NA
v_gene: TRBV30
len: 12
CDR3aa: CAWTVTNEKLFF
CDR3nt: TGTGCCTGGACAGTAACTAATGAAAAACTGTTTTTT

abundance: NA
j_gene: TRBJ2-7
d_gene: NA
v_gene: TRBV5-1
len: 18
CDR3aa: CASSSFLPRVGGIHEQYF
CDR3nt: TGCGCCAGCAGCTCGTTTCTCCCCAGGGTGGGCGGAATTCACGAGCAGTACTTC

abundance: NA
j_gene: TRBJ2-7
d_gene: TRBD1
v_gene: TRBV7-6
len: 14
CDR3aa: CASSLRTGAREQYF
CDR3nt: TGTGCCAGCAGCTTAAGGACAGGGGCTCGGGAGCAGTACTTC

abundance: NA
j_gene: TRBJ1-5
d_gene: NA
v_gene: TRBV27
len: 15
CDR3aa: CASSFPVYSNQPQHF
CDR3nt: TGTGCCAGCAGTTTTCCCGTTTATAGCAATCAGCCCCAGCATTTT

abundance: NA
j_gene: TRBJ1-5
d_gene: TRBD1
v_gene: TRBV7-8
len: 15
CDR3aa: CASSSGQASSQPQHF
CDR3nt: TGTGCCAGCAGCTCGGGACAGGCATCCAGTCAGCCCCAGCATTTT

abundance: few
j_gene: TRBJ2-7
d_gene: NA
v_gene: TRBV7-9
len: 11
CDR3aa: CASSLGREQYF
CDR3nt: TGTGCCAGCAGCTTAGGGCGCGAGCAGTACTTC

abundance: NA
j_gene: TRBJ2-7
d_gene: NA
v_gene: TRBV2
len: 13
CDR3aa: CASNSFPEHEQYF
CDR3nt: TGTGCCAGTAATTCCTTCCCCGAGCACGAGCAGTACTTC

abundance: once
j_gene: TRBJ1-1
d_gene: TRBD1
v_gene: TRBV28
len: 14
CDR3aa: CASSRQGWNTEAFF
CDR3nt: TGTGCCAGCAGCAGACAGGGATGGAACACTGAAGCTTTCTTT

abundance: NA
j_gene: TRBJ1-2
d_gene: NA
v_gene: TRBV6-6
len: 13
CDR3aa: CASSYGQGGRYTF
CDR3nt: TGTGCCAGCAGTTACGGGCAGGGCGGCCGCTACACCTTC

abundance: NA
j_gene: TRBJ1-2
d_gene: TRBD1
v_gene: TRBV30
len: 14
CDR3aa: CAWIDRGRIYGYTF
CDR3nt: TGTGCCTGGATCGACAGGGGGCGCATCTATGGCTACACCTTC

abundance: NA
j_gene: TRBJ1-5
d_gene: NA
v_gene: TRBV19
len: 15
CDR3aa: CASSPPGYSNQPQHF
CDR3nt: TGTGCCAGTAGCCCCCCGGGATATAGCAATCAGCCCCAGCATTTT

abundance: few
j_gene: TRBJ1-5
d_gene: NA
v_gene: TRBV27
len: 17
CDR3aa: CASRPDIGIIDNQPQHF
CDR3nt: TGTGCCAGCAGACCAGACATAGGGATCATCGATAATCAGCCCCAGCATTTT

abundance: once
j_gene: TRBJ1-1
d_gene: NA
v_gene: TRBV30
len: 17
CDR3aa: CAWSASGGVKVNTEAFF
CDR3nt: TGTGCCTGGAGCGCCTCCGGGGGTGTAAAGGTGAACACTGAAGCTTTCTTT

abundance: NA
j_gene: TRBJ1-1
d_gene: NA
v_gene: TRBV6-6
len: 15
CDR3aa: CASSYSNTQSPEAFF
CDR3nt: TGTGCCAGCAGTTACTCGAATACCCAGAGCCCTGAAGCTTTCTTT

abundance: NA
j_gene: TRBJ2-7
d_gene: NA
v_gene: TRBV20-1
len: 11
CDR3aa: CSASLHEEQYF
CDR3nt: TGCAGTGCTAGTCTCCATGAAGAGCAGTACTTC

abundance: few
j_gene: TRBJ1-4
d_gene: TRBD1
v_gene: TRBV29-1
len: 13
CDR3aa: CSVMTGVSEKLFF
CDR3nt: TGCAGCGTGATGACAGGGGTCAGTGAAAAACTGTTTTTT

abundance: NA
j_gene: TRBJ2-7
d_gene: TRBD2
v_gene: TRBV18
len: 15
CDR3aa: CASSLAGSGGYEQYF
CDR3nt: TGTGCCAGCTCACTCGCGGGATCGGGGGGCTACGAGCAGTACTTC

abundance: NA
j_gene: TRBJ1-5
d_gene: NA
v_gene: TRBV19
len: 12
CDR3aa: CALETGNQPQHF
CDR3nt: TGTGCCCTGGAGACGGGGAATCAGCCCCAGCATTTT

abundance: few
j_gene: TRBJ1-5
d_gene: NA
v_gene: TRBV19
len: 16
CDR3aa: CASSPRQGNSNQPQHF
CDR3nt: TGTGCCAGTAGTCCAAGGCAGGGAAATAGCAATCAGCCCCAGCATTTT

abundance: NA
j_gene: TRBJ2-3
d_gene: NA
v_gene: TRBV7-2
len: 15
CDR3aa: CASSLGGPGQDTQYF
CDR3nt: TGTGCCAGCAGCTTAGGTGGGCCGGGTCAAGATACGCAGTATTTT

abundance: NA
j_gene: TRBJ1-4
d_gene: NA
v_gene: TRBV5-5
len: 14
CDR3aa: CASSQRGGEEKLFF
CDR3nt: TGTGCCAGCAGCCAGCGAGGGGGGGAAGAAAAACTGTTTTTT

abundance: once
j_gene: TRBJ2-5
d_gene: TRBD2
v_gene: TRBV5-5
len: 12
CDR3aa: CASSGGQETQYF
CDR3nt: TGTGCCAGCTCGGGAGGGCAAGAGACCCAGTACTTC

abundance: NA
j_gene: TRBJ1-3
d_gene: NA
v_gene: TRBV5-1
len: 14
CDR3aa: CASSAQIDGGTIYF
CDR3nt: TGCGCCAGCAGCGCCCAGATTGACGGCGGCACCATATATTTT

abundance: NA
j_gene: TRBJ1-3
d_gene: NA
v_gene: TRBV5-4
len: 15
CDR3aa: CASSLQGAQGNTIYF
CDR3nt: TGTGCCAGCAGCTTGCAGGGAGCGCAGGGAAACACCATATATTTT

abundance: NA
j_gene: TRBJ2-4
d_gene: NA
v_gene: TRBV20-1
len: 11
CDR3aa: CSAREEDIQYF
CDR3nt: TGCAGTGCTAGAGAGGAGGATATTCAGTACTTC

abundance: NA
j_gene: TRBJ1-4
d_gene: NA
v_gene: TRBV7-9
len: 15
CDR3aa: CASSLGGSTNEKLFF
CDR3nt: TGTGCCAGCAGCTTAGGGGGCTCAACTAATGAAAAACTGTTTTTT

abundance: NA
j_gene: TRBJ1-1
d_gene: TRBD1
v_gene: TRBV30
len: 15
CDR3aa: CALYRDRAMNTEAFF
CDR3nt: TGTGCCTTATACCGGGACAGGGCTATGAACACTGAAGCTTTCTTT

abundance: NA
j_gene: TRBJ2-3
d_gene: TRBD2
v_gene: TRBV4-3
len: 16
CDR3aa: CASSPGLAGAGDTQYF
CDR3nt: TGCGCCAGCAGCCCCGGACTAGCGGGGGCCGGAGATACGCAGTATTTT

abundance: NA
j_gene: TRBJ1-2
d_gene: NA
v_gene: TRBV7-2
len: 13
CDR3aa: CASSSDIVVSYTF
CDR3nt: TGTGCCAGCAGCTCCGACATTGTAGTGAGCTACACCTTC

abundance: NA
j_gene: TRBJ2-7
d_gene: NA
v_gene: TRBV7-2
len: 13
CDR3aa: CASTNLMGYEQYF
CDR3nt: TGTGCCAGCACCAACTTGATGGGCTACGAGCAGTACTTC

abundance: once
j_gene: TRBJ2-5
d_gene: NA
v_gene: TRBV11-2
len: 14
CDR3aa: CASKVQAQALAQYF
CDR3nt: TGTGCCAGCAAAGTTCAAGCCCAAGCACTCGCCCAGTACTTC